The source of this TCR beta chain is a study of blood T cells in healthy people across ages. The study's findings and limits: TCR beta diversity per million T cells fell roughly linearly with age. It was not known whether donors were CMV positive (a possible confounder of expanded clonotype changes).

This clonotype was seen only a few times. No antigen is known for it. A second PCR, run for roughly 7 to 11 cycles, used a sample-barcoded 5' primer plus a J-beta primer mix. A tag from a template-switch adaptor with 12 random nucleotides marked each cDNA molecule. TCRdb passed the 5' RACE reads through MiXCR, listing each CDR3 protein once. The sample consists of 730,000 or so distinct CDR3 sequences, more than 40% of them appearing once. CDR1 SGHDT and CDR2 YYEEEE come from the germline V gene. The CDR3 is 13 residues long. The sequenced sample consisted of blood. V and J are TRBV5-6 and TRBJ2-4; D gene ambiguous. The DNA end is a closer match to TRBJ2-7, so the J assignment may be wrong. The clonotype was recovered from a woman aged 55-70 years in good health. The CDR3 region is CASSSLSGYEQYF. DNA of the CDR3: TGTGCCAGCAGCTCCCTCTCAGGCTACGAGCAGTACTTC.